The 24 T cell receptor beta chains below come from one sample, sequenced in a study of shared clonotypes between healthy human individuals. This table comes from immunoSEQ multiplex PCR, and its TCRdb copy is limited to in-frame clones, with some not included. The sample has roughly 2,000,000 clones; over 85% are singletons. Naive CD8 cells were CD45RO-negative, positively selected for CCR7, excluding terminally differentiated effector memory CD45RA+ cells. Sequencing was done on a sample of naive CD8+ T cells from PBMCs. These receptors were obtained from a man aged 18 to 29 in good health. Some clones in this sample may be carry-over from other donors' samples.

The V and J genes are TRBV4-3 and TRBJ1-4, with D uncertain. The CDR3 contains 16 residues. Germline V gives CDR1 LGHNA, CDR2 YSLEER. V was trimmed by 0 bases and J by 4 bases, leaving 12 bases between them. The CDR3 spells CASSQDGRSFNEKLFF. The CDR3 bases are TGCGCCAGCAGCCAAGATGGCCGATCCTTTAATGAAAAACTGTTTTTT.

Of note for this clone: Other nucleotide sequences from this sample produce the same CDR3. CDR3 nucleotide sequence: TGTGCCAGCAGTTCGACTAGCGGGAGCTCCTACAATGAGCAGTTCTTC. Its translation is CASSSTSGSSYNEQFF. V usage is TRBV11-2 and J usage is TRBJ2-1, with 12 bases fitting TRBD2. CDR3 length: 16 amino acids. Trimming cost V 6 bases and J 0 bases; bases outside gene matches: 3. Germline V gene lookup returns CDR1 SGHAT and CDR2 FQNNGV.

J is TRBJ2-2 and V is TRBV11-2; D unclear. Trimming stripped 5 bases from V and 3 bases from J, with 13 bases between. This CDR3 region has 15 residues. The germline V gene has CDR1 SGHAT and CDR2 FQNNGV. As DNA, the CDR3 is TGTGCCAGCAGCACCGGACCGGTTTACACCGGGGAGCTGTTTTTT. This encodes CASSTGPVYTGELFF. The full variable domain, completed using reference TRBV11-2 and TRBJ2-2, is EAGVAQSPRYKIIEKRQSVAFWCNPISGHATLYWYQQILGQGPKLLIQFQNNGVVDDSQLPKDRFSAERLKGVDSTLKIQPAKLEDSAVYLCASSTGPVYTGELFFGEGSRLTVL.

The rearrangement uses TRBV6-1 and TRBJ2-3; unclear D gene. V dropped 3 bases and J dropped 0 bases, with 13 bases sitting between them. Germline CDR1 is MNHNS and CDR2 is SASEGT. This CDR3 has 16 amino acids. This CDR3 is CASSDQMRVSTDTQYF. The CDR3 DNA reads as TGTGCCAGCAGTGACCAGATGAGAGTTAGCACAGATACGCAGTATTTT.

The chain has TRBV15 and TRBJ2-3; D is ambiguous. From germline, CDR1 is LNHNV and CDR2 YYDKDF (reference sequence). The V end was cut by 6 bases, the J end by 0 bases, with 10 bases between. CDR3 length equals 14 residues. The CDR3: CATSMSSSTDTQYF. The CDR3 bases are TGTGCCACCAGTATGTCGTCTAGCACAGATACGCAGTATTTT.

This clone was observed once. CDR3 region: CASSLRQGVSSYNEQFF. Here the CDR3 DNA reads TGCGCCAGCAGCCTGCGGCAGGGAGTTAGCTCCTACAATGAGCAGTTCTTC. This sequence joins TRBV4-1 and TRBJ2-1; D might be TRBD1 or TRBD2, each matching 5 bases. The germline V gene encodes CDR1 MGHRA and CDR2 YSYEKL. Between the trimmed V and J ends, which lost 4 bases and 0 bases, there was a span of 16 bases. This CDR3 is 17 amino acids long.

The rearrangement links TRBV27 to TRBJ2-1; 10 positions agree with TRBD2. The germline CDR1 and CDR2 sequences are MNHEY and SMNVEV (reference sequence). CDR3 length: 15 residues. J lost 6 bases, V lost 0 bases, and 2 bases had no gene match. CDR3 sequence (DNA): TGTGCCAGCAGTTTATCACTAGCGGGAACCAATGAGCAGTTCTTC. It codes for CASSLSLAGTNEQFF.

J is TRBJ2-7 and V is TRBV6-1, with 12 bases identical to TRBD2. Trimming at V came to 4 bases and at J to 0 bases, leaving 1 base not matched to a gene. The CDR3 consists of 15 residues. The V gene's germline CDR1 is MNHNS and CDR2 SASEGT. For the CDR3, the DNA is TGTGCCAGCAGTGCGGGACTAGCGGGCTCCTACGAGCAGTACTTC. Its translation: CASSAGLAGSYEQYF.

The CDR3 here is CASSTPQGGTGELFF. For the CDR3, the DNA is TGTGCCAGCAGCACACCCCAGGGCGGAACCGGGGAGCTGTTTTTT. The chain couples TRBV9 to TRBJ2-2; maybe TRBD1 (5 bases). The germline gives CDR1 SGDLS, CDR2 YYNGEE. The CDR3 contains 15 residues. V lost 4 bases and J lost 5, with 15 bases in between. Full variable domain (remainder filled in from reference TRBV9 and TRBJ2-2): DSGVTQTPKHLITATGQRVTLRCSPRSGDLSVYWYQQSLDQGLQFLIQYYNGEERAKGNILERFSAQQFPDLHSELNLSSLELGDSALYFCASSTPQGGTGELFFGEGSRLTVL.

This clone was observed once. This chain links TRBV10-3 with TRBJ1-2; D is perhaps TRBD1 (5 bases). CDR3 size: 14 residues. The germline gives CDR1 ENHRY, CDR2 SYGVKD. Between the trimmed V and J ends, which lost 11 bases and 4 bases, there was a span of 20 bases. The CDR3 region is CASRSGSRAYGYTF. The CDR3 DNA is TGTGCCTCCCGGTCAGGTTCCAGGGCCTATGGCTACACCTTC.

This clone was seen only once. The chain uses TRBV4-1 and TRBJ2-5, with a tentative D call TRBD1 (6 bases). The CDR3 is 15 residues long. The V gene lost 2 bases and the J gene lost 0 bases, with 10 bases spanning the gap. Germline CDR1 reads MGHRA; CDR2 reads YSYEKL. For the CDR3, the DNA is TGCGCCAGCAGCCAAATACGGACAGACCAAGAGACCCAGTACTTC. Protein sequence: CASSQIRTDQETQYF.

The V gene is TRBV7-8, the J gene TRBJ2-7; TRBD1 matches 10 bases. Germline values: CDR1 SGHVS, CDR2 FQNEAQ. The CDR3 is 13 residues long. Unmatched junction bases numbered 3, after V lost 5 bases and J lost 5 bases. CDR3 residues: CASSPGTGDEQYF. The CDR3 DNA is TGTGCCAGCAGCCCCGGGACAGGGGACGAGCAGTACTTC.

This clone was counted once. The genes are TRBV13 and TRBJ2-7, with 9 bases lining up with TRBD2. Unmatched junction bases numbered 9, after V lost 5 bases and J lost 1 base. Germline V lookup: CDR1 PRHDT, CDR2 FYEKMQ (reference sequence). The CDR3 consists of 16 residues. The CDR3 DNA reads as TGTGCCAGCAGCGAATATAGCGGGAGTGGGTCCTACGAGCAGTACTTC. Translated: CASSEYSGSGSYEQYF.

The chain has TRBV29-1 and TRBJ2-1; D is perhaps TRBD1 or TRBD2 (5 bases each). Trimming removed 7 bases at V and 6 bases at J, with 43 bases between. Germline V CDR1 and CDR2: SQVTM, ANQGSEA. The CDR3 extends over 22 amino acids. Here the CDR3 reads CSAMGVGNLGLGRHLVFNEQFF. The CDR3 DNA follows: TGCAGCGCGATGGGGGTTGGTAATCTTGGTTTGGGGCGACATTTGGTTTTCAATGAGCAGTTCTTC.

The chain combines TRBV18 with TRBJ2-1, with a tentative D call TRBD1 (5 bases). Trimming cost V 1 base and J 2 bases, with 12 bases left between them. The germline CDR1 and CDR2 sequences are KGHSH and LQKENI. There are 16 residues in the CDR3. CDR3 in amino acids: CASSPLLHRTYNEQFF. The DNA for the CDR3 is TGTGCCAGCTCACCACTTTTGCACAGGACCTACAATGAGCAGTTCTTC.

The V and J genes are TRBV11-2 and TRBJ2-7; TRBD2 aligns across 7 bases. The CDR3 length is 17 residues. J lost 2 bases, V lost 5 bases, and 15 bases had no gene match. The germline V gene encodes CDR1 SGHAT and CDR2 FQNNGV. The CDR3 region is CASSPPRAGSTPYEQYF. Written as DNA, the CDR3 is TGTGCCAGCAGCCCCCCCCGAGCGGGATCCACCCCCTACGAGCAGTACTTC.

A note on this clone: The same CDR3 can be traced to other DNA sequences in this sample. The J gene is TRBJ2-3, the V gene TRBV4-1; a weak D match, TRBD2 (6 bases). The V gene lost 3 bases and the J gene lost 0 bases, with 13 bases spanning the gap. Germline values: CDR1 MGHRA, CDR2 YSYEKL. The CDR3 has 16 residues. In DNA, the CDR3 is TGCGCCAGCAGCCAGGGACTCGCGGGAAGCACAGATACGCAGTATTTT. It codes for CASSQGLAGSTDTQYF.

The chain couples TRBV2 to TRBJ2-1; 7 bases are shared with TRBD1. Germline assignment: CDR1 SNHLY and CDR2 FYNNEI. The length of the CDR3 is 15 residues. The J segment lost 4 bases and the V segment lost 1 base, leaving 4 bases of the junction unmatched. The CDR3 loop reads CASSEVGQRYNEQFF. CDR3 in DNA: TGTGCCAGCAGTGAAGTGGGACAGCGATACAATGAGCAGTTCTTC.

The CDR3 DNA reads as TGTGCCAGCAGCCTCCCGACTAGCGGGAGGGCCCAGAATACGCAGTATTTT. Translating gives CASSLPTSGRAQNTQYF. The V call is TRBV7-2, the J call TRBJ2-3, with 14 nucleotides matching TRBD2. The trim removed 5 bases at V and 7 bases at J, leaving 11 bases unmatched. The CDR3 consists of 17 residues. Germline CDR1 and CDR2: SGHTA and FQGNSA.

This sequence joins TRBV6-6 and TRBJ1-1; D perhaps matches TRBD1 (5 bases). Germline loops: CDR1 MNHNY, CDR2 SVGAGI (reference sequence). The CDR3 spans 8 residues. The V end lost 11 bases, the J end lost 10 bases, and 8 bases lay between the germline ends. CDR3 loop: CALGVAFF. The CDR3 bases are TGTGCCCTGGGGGTAGCTTTCTTT.

The gene calls are TRBV7-9 and TRBJ2-1; 9 nucleotides line up with TRBD2. This CDR3 comprises 15 residues. V lost 6 bases and J lost 5; bases outside the gene matches: 8. CDR1 and CDR2 from the germline V gene are SEHNR and FQNEAQ (reference sequence). CDR3 loop: CASSTRLAAHNEQFF. The CDR3 DNA follows: TGTGCCAGCAGTACCCGACTAGCGGCCCACAATGAGCAGTTCTTC.

The gene calls are TRBV28 and TRBJ2-3; 9 bases align to TRBD2. V shed 6 bases, J shed 1 base, and the junction held 5 bases outside the gene matches. There are 15 residues in the CDR3. Germline CDR1 is MDHEN and CDR2 is SYDVKM. The CDR3 region has the DNA TGTGCCAGCAGCATGAGGACTAGCGGCACAGATACGCAGTATTTT. Translated: CASSMRTSGTDTQYF. The entire variable domain, with the rest obtained from reference TRBV28 and TRBJ2-3, is as follows: DVKVTQSSRYLVKRTGEKVFLECVQDMDHENMFWYRQDPGLGLRLIYFSYDVKMKEKGDIPEGYSVSREKKERFSLILESASTNQTSMYLCASSMRTSGTDTQYFGPGTRLTVL.

V usage is TRBV28 and J usage is TRBJ2-5, with 10 bases fitting TRBD2. The CDR3 has 15 residues. CDR1 and CDR2 (germline): MDHEN, SYDVKM. V lost 2 bases to trimming and J lost 5 bases; unmatched junction nucleotides: 5. In nucleotides, the CDR3 is TGTGCCAGCAGTTTACCGGGACTAGCGAGGGAGACCCAGTACTTC. Protein sequence: CASSLPGLARETQYF. The whole variable domain, filled in from reference TRBV28 and TRBJ2-5, reads DVKVTQSSRYLVKRTGEKVFLECVQDMDHENMFWYRQDPGLGLRLIYFSYDVKMKEKGDIPEGYSVSREKKERFSLILESASTNQTSMYLCASSLPGLARETQYFGPGTRLLVL.

This chain uses TRBV11-2 with TRBJ2-7, with TRBD2 matching over 9 bases. The CDR3 length is 16 residues. The V gene end was trimmed by 5 bases and the J gene end by 2 bases; junction bases not matched to a gene: 10. Germline V gene data show CDR1 as SGHAT and CDR2 as FQNNGV. This CDR3 is CASSLRGSGSPYEQYF. In DNA, the CDR3 is TGTGCCAGCAGCCTCCGGGGTAGCGGGAGCCCCTACGAGCAGTACTTC.